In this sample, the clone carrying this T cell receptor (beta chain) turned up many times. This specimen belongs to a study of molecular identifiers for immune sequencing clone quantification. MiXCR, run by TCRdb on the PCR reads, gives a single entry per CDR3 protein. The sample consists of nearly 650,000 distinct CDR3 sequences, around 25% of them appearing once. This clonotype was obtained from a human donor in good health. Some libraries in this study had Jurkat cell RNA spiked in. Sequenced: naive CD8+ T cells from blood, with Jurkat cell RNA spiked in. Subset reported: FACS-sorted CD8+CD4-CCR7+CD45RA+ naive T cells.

The DNA for the CDR3 is TGTGCCAGCAGCTCGTCACTAGCGGGAGTAGCAGATACGCAGTATTTT. As protein: CASSSSLAGVADTQYF. V gene TRBV7-9 combines with J gene TRBJ2-3; the match to TRBD2 covers 11 bases. CDR1 SEHNR and CDR2 FQNEAQ come from the germline V gene (reference sequence). V lost 4 bases, J lost 4 bases, and 7 bases stayed unmatched. There are 16 residues in the CDR3.